These T cell receptor beta chains were read from a single sample in a study of blood T cell repertoires in COVID-19. Profiled with immunoSEQ multiplex PCR; TCRdb holds only in-frame clones, not every one. The sample yields about 150,000 clones, approximately 86% seen once. Sequencing was done on a sample of peripheral blood. The receptors were gathered from a woman in her thirties or forties with active or convalescent COVID-19. Each CDR3 is given with its conserved first and last residue. A D gene is named only where the DNA matches it firmly. Where a row states a size, it is once, few, many or the class of an expanded clone; other rows omit it.

D: .
V: TRBV7-2
length: 14
size: .
J: TRBJ1-5
DNA: TGTGCCAGCAGTCCGGACAGCCTAAATCAGCCCCAGCATTTT
CDR3: CASSPDSLNQPQHF

D: TRBD1
V: TRBV5-1
length: 15
size: .
J: TRBJ2-5
DNA: TGCGCCAGCAGCGTGCAGGGGGCTGAAACGGAGACCCAGTACTTC
CDR3: CASSVQGAETETQYF

D: .
V: TRBV15
length: 14
size: .
J: TRBJ1-1
DNA: TGTGCCACCAGCAGAGATTTGAAGGGGCAGGAAGCTTTCTTT
CDR3: CATSRDLKGQEAFF

D: TRBD2
V: TRBV28
length: 15
size: .
J: TRBJ2-1
DNA: TGTGCCTGCCGGGGGGGTCCAGGGTCCTACAATGAGCAGTTCTTC
CDR3: CACRGGPGSYNEQFF

D: .
V: TRBV28
length: 12
size: .
J: TRBJ1-2
DNA: TGTGCCAGCAGTCCCCCCACGGGGGGCTACACCTTC
CDR3: CASSPPTGGYTF

D: TRBD1
V: TRBV29-1
length: 13
size: .
J: TRBJ1-1
DNA: TGCAGCGGCATACCGGGACAGGGCACTGAAGCTTTCTTT
CDR3: CSGIPGQGTEAFF

D: .
V: TRBV24-1
length: 14
size: .
J: TRBJ2-3
DNA: TGTGCCACCAGTGAACCGGGGGTAGGGGATACGCAGTATTTT
CDR3: CATSEPGVGDTQYF

D: .
V: TRBV5-6
length: 14
size: .
J: TRBJ1-5
DNA: TGTGCCAGCACCTCTGGGGGGTGGTATCAGCCCCAGCATTTT
CDR3: CASTSGGWYQPQHF

D: .
V: TRBV7-9
length: 13
size: .
J: TRBJ2-1
DNA: TGTGCCAGCAGCGTAACAGGTAGCCATGAGCAGTTCTTC
CDR3: CASSVTGSHEQFF

D: TRBD2
V: TRBV11-3
length: 12
size: .
J: TRBJ2-7
DNA: TGTGCCAGCAGCTTGCGGGGGGGCGAGCAGTACTTC
CDR3: CASSLRGGEQYF

D: TRBD2
V: TRBV19
length: 14
size: once
J: TRBJ2-7
DNA: TGTGCCAGTAGTCTCGCGGGGGGCTCCTACGAGCAGTACTTC
CDR3: CASSLAGGSYEQYF

D: .
V: TRBV18
length: 15
size: .
J: TRBJ2-4
DNA: TGTGCCAGCTCACCTCTTGAGGGCGCCAAAAACATTCAGTACTTC
CDR3: CASSPLEGAKNIQYF

D: TRBD2
V: TRBV13
length: 14
size: once
J: TRBJ2-7
DNA: TGTGCCAGCAGCACCACCGGGAGGATGGGCGAGCAGTACTTC
CDR3: CASSTTGRMGEQYF

D: .
V: TRBV21-1
length: 18
size: .
J: TRBJ2-1
DNA: TGTGCCAGCAGCAAAGGCAGGGGCCTATTCAGCTCCTACAATGAGCAGTTCTTC
CDR3: CASSKGRGLFSSYNEQFF

D: TRBD1
V: TRBV4-1
length: 14
size: .
J: TRBJ1-2
DNA: TGCGCCAGCAGCCCTAGACAGGGTAGAGGGGGCTACACCTTC
CDR3: CASSPRQGRGGYTF

D: .
V: TRBV28
length: 13
size: .
J: TRBJ1-2
DNA: TGTGCCAGCAGTTATGCGGGGGTCGATGGCTACACCTTC
CDR3: CASSYAGVDGYTF

D: TRBD2
V: TRBV27
length: 12
size: .
J: TRBJ2-5
DNA: TGTGCCAGCAGTCCCCGGGAGGGCGCGGGTAACTTC
CDR3: CASSPREGAGNF

D: .
V: TRBV7-2
length: 14
size: once
J: TRBJ2-7
DNA: TGTGCCAGCAGCCTTTCTACTACCCCCTACGAGCAGTACTTC
CDR3: CASSLSTTPYEQYF

D: .
V: TRBV2
length: 11
size: .
J: TRBJ2-1
DNA: TGTGCCAGCAGTGAGAGTAATGAGCAGTTCTTC
CDR3: CASSESNEQFF

D: .
V: TRBV4-3
length: 15
size: .
J: TRBJ2-3
DNA: TGCGCCAGCAGCCAAGGCCGACTGGAGCTAGATACGCAGTATTTT
CDR3: CASSQGRLELDTQYF

D: .
V: TRBV6-5
length: 14
size: .
J: TRBJ1-1
DNA: TGTGCCAGCAGTTACGCAGGTGGGAACACTGAAGCTTTCTTT
CDR3: CASSYAGGNTEAFF

D: .
V: TRBV28
length: 13
size: few
J: TRBJ1-1
DNA: TGTGCCAGCAGGCGGAATTCGGACACTGAAGCTTTCTTT
CDR3: CASRRNSDTEAFF

D: .
V: TRBV5-4
length: 14
size: .
J: TRBJ2-7
DNA: TGTGCCAGCAGCTGGGAGGCGGCATCCTACGAGCAGTACTTC
CDR3: CASSWEAASYEQYF

D: TRBD1
V: TRBV9
length: 15
size: .
J: TRBJ1-1
DNA: TGTGCCAGCAGCCCGACCGGGACAGGGAACACTGAAGCTTTCTTT
CDR3: CASSPTGTGNTEAFF

D: .
V: TRBV27
length: 14
size: .
J: TRBJ1-2
DNA: TGTGCCAGCAGTTTGTGGGGGCAGGGGTATGGCTACACCTTC
CDR3: CASSLWGQGYGYTF

D: .
V: TRBV2
length: 14
size: once
J: TRBJ1-1
DNA: TGTGCCAGCAGTGGAACTGGCGAGGGCACTGAAGCTTTCTTT
CDR3: CASSGTGEGTEAFF

D: TRBD1
V: TRBV5-1
length: 17
size: .
J: TRBJ1-2
DNA: TGCGCCAGCAGAACGGCCCCGGGGACAGGGGAGAGCTATGGCTACACCTTC
CDR3: CASRTAPGTGESYGYTF

D: .
V: TRBV19
length: 14
size: .
J: TRBJ1-5
DNA: TGTGCCAGTAGGGGGAGGCCTAGCAATCAGCCCCAGCATTTT
CDR3: CASRGRPSNQPQHF

D: TRBD1
V: TRBV3-1/TRBV3-2
length: 16
size: few
J: TRBJ1-3
DNA: TGTGCCAGCACCCCAGGCGCAGGGGGCACTGGAAACACCATATATTTT
CDR3: CASTPGAGGTGNTIYF

D: TRBD2
V: TRBV2
length: 15
size: .
J: TRBJ2-1
DNA: TGTGCCAGCACCACCGGACTAGGGTGGACGGATGAGCAGTTCTTC
CDR3: CASTTGLGWTDEQFF

D: .
V: TRBV9
length: 13
size: .
J: TRBJ2-2
DNA: TGTGCCAGCGAAAGGACTAACACCGGGGAGCTGTTTTTT
CDR3: CASERTNTGELFF